Below, 3 T cell receptor beta chains from the same sample are listed, as sequenced in a study of T cells in localized non-small cell lung cancer. Produced via immunoSEQ multiplex PCR; TCRdb's table is partial and in-frame only. Among fewer than 95,000 clones, approximately 91% were seen once, and the ten largest hold roughly 4.3%. Sample: PBMCs, taken before any cancer treatment. The receptors here all came from a woman aged 35-70 years with stage II squamous cell lung carcinoma.

The chain links TRBV7-6 to TRBJ1-1, with a tentative D call TRBD1 (5 bases). V gave up 1 base and J gave up 1 base, with 10 bases separating them. The CDR3 spans 15 residues. Per germline, CDR1 SGHVS and CDR2 FNYEAQ. The CDR3 DNA reads TGTGCCAGCAGCTTAGGGGGGGAAGGGAACACTGAAGCTTTCTTT. Amino acid sequence: CASSLGGEGNTEAFF.

This clone is a singleton in its sample. The chain uses TRBV2 and TRBJ1-6; TRBD1 aligns across 11 bases. The CDR3 is 15 amino acids. Germline V gene data show CDR1 as SNHLY and CDR2 as FYNNEI. V shed 7 bases and J 9 bases; nucleotides not matched to a gene: 8. CDR3 residues: CASIRGGTGGSPLHF. As DNA, the CDR3 is TGTGCCAGCATCCGAGGGGGGACAGGGGGTTCACCCCTCCACTTT.

The chain links TRBV5-1 to TRBJ2-3; possible D gene TRBD2, 6 bases. Germline V CDR1 and CDR2: SGHRS, YFSETQ. The V gene lost 1 base and the J gene lost 0 bases, with 12 bases spanning the gap. The CDR3 loop spans 16 amino acids. CDR3 bases: TGCGCCAGCAGCTTGTCCGTAGGGACTAGCACAGATACGCAGTATTTT. It yields the protein CASSLSVGTSTDTQYF.